Below are 24 T cell receptor beta chains sequenced from a single sample in a study of monozygotic twins with inflammatory bowel disease. TCRdb re-called the 5' RACE reads and catalogs CDR3 proteins one per entry, DNA excluded. This sample contains 160,000 or so distinct CDR3 sequences. Material for sequencing was blood. The source is a human donor with ulcerative colitis or Crohn's disease, or a healthy co-twin of an affected twin (not recorded which).

This chain connects TRBV19 to TRBJ2-1; TCRdb's D call of TRBD1 is untestable without DNA. The germline gives CDR1 LNHDA, CDR2 SQIVND (reference sequence). The CDR3 has 15 amino acids. The CDR3 sequence: CASSSRVSSYNEQFF.

The rearrangement uses TRBV4-2 and TRBJ2-5; the TCRdb call, TRBD1, lacks DNA for checking. Germline-derived CDR1 and CDR2 are LGHNA and YNFKEQ. The CDR3 runs to 15 residues. The CDR3 region is CASSQGNRGQETQYF.

The rearrangement uses TRBV29-1 and TRBJ2-5; without DNA, the TCRdb call of TRBD1 cannot be checked. This CDR3 is 15 amino acids long. Germline assignment: CDR1 SQVTM and CDR2 ANQGSEA. The CDR3 sequence is CSVVGGRQAQETQYF.

The chain uses TRBV7-2 and TRBJ2-7; with no DNA, the TCRdb D assignment of TRBD1 cannot be verified. CDR3 length equals 15 residues. Germline values: CDR1 SGHTA, CDR2 FQGNSA. This CDR3 reads CASSLTGQGSYEQYF.

This chain links TRBV6-2 or TRBV6-3 with TRBJ2-1. The length of the CDR3 is 13 residues. Per the germline V gene, CDR1 is MNHEY and CDR2 is SVGEGT. CDR3 protein: CASSRSSYNEQFF.

The chain's CDR3 is CASSLRTGGPGEQFF. The rearrangement links TRBV7-2 to TRBJ2-1; TCRdb's D gene call, TRBD2, goes unchecked for lack of DNA. Germline V lookup: CDR1 SGHTA, CDR2 FQGNSA. The CDR3 sequence is 15 residues long.

The chain couples TRBV19 to TRBJ2-1. Germline assignment: CDR1 LNHDA and CDR2 SQIVND (reference sequence). The CDR3 extends over 13 amino acids. The CDR3 is CASSSRSYNEQFF.

CDR3 loop: CASSGGIPSGETQYF. The chain couples TRBV5-1 to TRBJ2-5; TCRdb proposes TRBD2, but this gene call is untestable without DNA. The CDR3 totals 15 residues. Looked up from germline, CDR1 is SGHRS and CDR2 is YFSETQ.

This chain joins TRBV29-1 and TRBJ1-4; TCRdb selects TRBD1, and the lack of DNA leaves this call unchecked. CDR1 is SQVTM, CDR2 ANQGSEA, per germline. The CDR3 length is 14 residues. The CDR3 loop is CSVAAGSGNEKLFF.

This chain connects TRBV5-1 to TRBJ1-3. CDR1 is SGHRS and CDR2 is YFSETQ in the germline V gene. This CDR3 is built from 15 residues. CDR3 loop: CASSPDLNSGNTIYF.

This sequence joins TRBV7-3 and TRBJ2-3; the TCRdb call, TRBD1, lacks DNA for checking. This CDR3 is 15 amino acids long. The germline V gene encodes CDR1 SGHTA and CDR2 FQGTGA. CDR3 sequence reads: CASSLSWQGPDTQYF.

The chain links TRBV19 to TRBJ2-1. Per germline, CDR1 LNHDA and CDR2 SQIVND (reference sequence). The CDR3 loop spans 15 amino acids. CDR3 sequence reads: CASSIDSGVGNEQFF.

J is TRBJ1-2 and V is TRBV19; the D call of TRBD1 rests on TCRdb alone, since no DNA is present to check it. This CDR3 has 13 residues. Per the germline V gene, CDR1 is LNHDA and CDR2 is SQIVND (reference sequence). CDR3 amino acids: CASSIDWTDGYTF.

The gene calls are TRBV14 and TRBJ2-4. The CDR3 covers 16 residues. Germline CDR1 SGHDN, CDR2 FVKESK. The CDR3 loop is CASSQGGGRAKNIQYF.

V usage is TRBV5-1 and J usage is TRBJ2-1; TCRdb returns TRBD1, unconfirmable since there is no DNA. The CDR3 extends over 13 amino acids. The germline CDR1 and CDR2 sequences are SGHRS and YFSETQ. Here the CDR3 reads CASSLAPGDEQFF.

CDR3 amino acids: CASSLDTGTNTEAFF. The rearrangement uses TRBV7-2 and TRBJ1-1; the D call of TRBD1 rests on TCRdb alone, since no DNA is present to check it. Germline CDR1 and CDR2: SGHTA and FQGNSA. The CDR3 covers 15 residues.

This chain joins TRBV18 and TRBJ2-6; TCRdb selects TRBD1, and the lack of DNA leaves this call unchecked. The CDR3 totals 19 residues. Germline CDR1 and CDR2: KGHSH and LQKENI. CDR3 protein: CASSPHPAGLLSGANVLTF.

The chain carries TRBV11-2 and TRBJ2-3; TCRdb's D gene call, TRBD1, goes unchecked for lack of DNA. The CDR3 consists of 13 residues. The germline V gene encodes CDR1 SGHAT and CDR2 FQNNGV. This chain's CDR3 is CASSLAWADTQYF. Full variable domain (outside the CDR3, taken from reference TRBV11-2 and TRBJ2-3): EAGVAQSPRYKIIEKRQSVAFWCNPISGHATLYWYQQILGQGPKLLIQFQNNGVVDDSQLPKDRFSAERLKGVDSTLKIQPAKLEDSAVYLCASSLAWADTQYFGPGTRLTVL.

This sequence joins TRBV5-5 and TRBJ2-5; TCRdb picks TRBD2, but there is no DNA to check that call. This CDR3 spans 17 amino acids. The V gene's germline CDR1 is SGHKS and CDR2 YYEKEE (reference sequence). CDR3 residues: CASSFAKWGALGATQYF.

The rearrangement links TRBV7-3 to TRBJ2-1; the D gene TCRdb calls, TRBD1, cannot be checked with no DNA. The CDR3 sequence is 15 residues long. Germline CDR1 reads SGHTA; CDR2 reads FQGTGA. Here the CDR3 reads CASSLNRDRANEQFF.

The chain links TRBV12-3 or TRBV12-4 to TRBJ1-2; without DNA, the TCRdb call of TRBD1 cannot be checked. This CDR3 contains 12 residues. CDR3 residues: CASSPAVGSYTF.

The gene calls are TRBV7-9 and TRBJ2-3; TCRdb proposes TRBD1, but this gene call is untestable without DNA. The CDR3 extends over 15 amino acids. Germline loops: CDR1 SEHNR, CDR2 FQNEAQ (reference sequence). The chain's CDR3 is CASSLGTGDTDTQYF.

The chain recombines TRBV4-3 with TRBJ1-1. The germline V gene has CDR1 LGHNA and CDR2 YSLEER. There are 16 residues in the CDR3. The CDR3 reads CASSQDLRAVLVEAFF.

V usage is TRBV20-1 and J usage is TRBJ2-3; the D gene TCRdb calls, TRBD1, cannot be checked with no DNA. The germline gives CDR1 DFQATT, CDR2 SNEGSKA (reference sequence). The CDR3 is 14 amino acids. The CDR3 region is CSARSQGIRDTQYF.